Detailed here is one TCR beta chain. Germline V lookup: CDR1 SGHRS, CDR2 YFSETQ. CDR3 length equals 15 residues. The V end was cut by 0 bases, the J end by 4 bases, with 13 bases between. These data are taken from a study of blood T cell repertoires in COVID-19. Study-wide context: Sites in the United States, Italy and Spain provided acute and convalescent COVID-19 samples. Sources were T cells, B-cell-depleted T cells, or PBMCs; the material itself was cDNA or gDNA.

Authors' data handling: From reference gene primer amplification, estimates of nucleated cell counts were derived. TCRdb's copy holds only in-frame clones and misses some; the assay was immunoSEQ multiplex PCR. V and J calls and clone size are those listed in that table; D and trimming were worked out from the DNA. This sample carries around 300,000 clones, around nine tenths of them seen once, and the ten largest clones take less than 0.95%. Material for sequencing was peripheral blood. The origin of this receptor is a woman in her thirties or forties who had recovered from COVID-19. The chain couples TRBV5-1 to TRBJ1-1; a possible D gene is TRBD1 (5 bases). The DNA of the CDR3 is TGCGCCAGCAGCTTGGTGGCAGGGCTTGTCACTGAAGCTTTCTTT. Translation: CASSLVAGLVTEAFF.